This TCR beta chain was observed in a study of immune characterization of retroperitoneal liposarcoma. Each CDR3 protein gets one entry after TCRdb re-called the PCR reads with MiXCR. Among over 10,000 distinct CDR3 sequences listed, over 45% were seen once. This clonotype was detected a few times. What was sequenced was tumor tissue. This TCR was recovered from a female donor with retroperitoneal liposarcoma.

CDR3 in DNA: TGTGCCAGCTCAAAAAGGAGTAGGATAGAGCAGTTCTTC. This translates into CASSKRSRIEQFF. The rearrangement links TRBV28 to TRBJ2-1; D not certain. V shed 8 bases and J shed 10 bases, with 18 bases lying between them. The CDR3 has 13 residues. Germline CDR1 and CDR2: MDHEN and SYDVKM. The full variable domain, in which reference TRBV28 and TRBJ2-1 provide the parts outside the CDR3, is DVKVTQSSRYLVKRTGEKVFLECVQDMDHENMFWYRQDPGLGLRLIYFSYDVKMKEKGDIPEGYSVSREKKERFSLILESASTNQTSMYLCASSKRSRIEQFFGPGTRLTVL.